These 26 T cell receptor beta chains were all obtained from the same sample, sequenced in a study of radiation and T cells in renal cell carcinoma. Data came from immunoSEQ multiplex PCR; TCRdb stores just in-frame clones and leaves some out. The data contain 140,000 or so clones, around nine tenths of them seen just once; the ten biggest clones take up around 12%. As for time point: baseline pretreatment blood. The treatment here: 15 Gy SBRT to primary tumor, nephrectomy 4 weeks later. The sequences come from blood, collected from a patient whose treatment included radiotherapy and nephrectomy. These receptors came from a woman between 50 and 59 years old with renal cell carcinoma.

The chain recombines TRBV5-1 with TRBJ2-5, with D possibly TRBD1 on 6 matching bases. In germline, CDR1 is SGHRS, CDR2 YFSETQ. CDR3 length equals 14 residues. Trimming left V 7 bases short and J 1 base short, with 14 bases between. Written as DNA, the CDR3 is TGCGCCAGCTGCCGAGCAGGGGCCCAAGAGACCCAGTACTTC. This sequence encodes CASCRAGAQETQYF.

The chain recombines TRBV5-1 with TRBJ2-2, with D perhaps given as TRBD1 or TRBD2 (5 bases each). Trimming took off 5 bases at V and 0 bases at J, with 11 bases between the two ends. The CDR3 is 15 amino acids. Germline V CDR1 and CDR2: SGHRS, YFSETQ. The DNA for the CDR3 is TGCGCCAGCAGGTCCGGGACGTCGAACACCGGGGAGCTGTTTTTT. The encoded protein is CASRSGTSNTGELFF.

V is TRBV2 and J is TRBJ2-5; TRBD2 aligns across 11 bases. The CDR3 length is 16 residues. Per germline, CDR1 SNHLY and CDR2 FYNNEI. The V segment lost 1 base and the J segment 3 bases; nucleotides outside the gene matches: 4. The CDR3 nucleotides are TGTGCCAGCAGTGAAGACACACTAGCGGGGGAAGAGACCCAGTACTTC. Its protein product is CASSEDTLAGEETQYF.

The rearrangement links TRBV5-1 to TRBJ2-7, with 10 bases matching TRBD2. V dropped 2 bases and J dropped 3; count of bases not matched to a gene: 5. CDR3 length: 15 residues. CDR1 is SGHRS and CDR2 is YFSETQ in the germline V gene. For the CDR3, the DNA is TGCGCCAGCAGCTTTAGCGGGGGGAATCGCTACGAGCAGTACTTC. Translation: CASSFSGGNRYEQYF.

This chain uses TRBV2 with TRBJ2-2; TRBD2 agrees at 7 bases. Trimming removed 2 bases from V and 0 bases from J; junction bases left unmatched: 3. Germline-derived CDR1 and CDR2 are SNHLY and FYNNEI. This CDR3 spans 16 amino acids. In nucleotides, the CDR3 is TGTGCCAGCAGTGAACTGGGACTATCGAACACCGGGGAGCTGTTTTTT. Encoded protein: CASSELGLSNTGELFF.

V and J are TRBV5-4 and TRBJ2-7; the D gene is possibly TRBD1 (6 bases). CDR1 is SGHNT, CDR2 YYREEE, per germline (reference sequence). V lost 5 bases to trimming and J lost 5 bases, with 17 bases between them. This CDR3 spans 14 amino acids. The CDR3 loop reads CASSLQGFWDEQYF. The CDR3 nucleotides read TGTGCCAGCAGTTTACAGGGTTTCTGGGACGAGCAGTACTTC.

This chain connects TRBV19 to TRBJ1-1, with 9 positions matching TRBD1. Germline CDR1 LNHDA, CDR2 SQIVND (reference sequence). The CDR3 is made up of 16 amino acids. V shed 5 bases and J 3 bases; nucleotides not matched to a gene: 10. As DNA, the CDR3 is TGTGCCAGTAGTTTACCACAGGGGGCGGGGGACACTGAAGCTTTCTTT. Protein sequence: CASSLPQGAGDTEAFF.

V and J are TRBV5-4 and TRBJ2-4, with 10 bases fitting TRBD1. The V gene end was trimmed by 5 bases and the J gene end by 3 bases; junction bases not matched to a gene: 5. Germline-derived CDR1 and CDR2 are SGHNT and YYREEE (reference sequence). CDR3 length equals 15 residues. In DNA form, the CDR3 reads TGTGCCAGCAGTGGACAGGGGGAAGTCAAAAACATTCAGTACTTC. It codes for CASSGQGEVKNIQYF. The whole variable domain, filled in from reference TRBV5-4 and TRBJ2-4, reads ETGVTQSPTHLIKTRGQQVTLRCSSQSGHNTVSWYQQALGQGPQFIFQYYREEENGRGNFPPRFSGLQFPNYSSELNVNALELDDSALYLCASSGQGEVKNIQYFGAGTRLSVL.

This sequence joins TRBV6-5 and TRBJ2-5, with 8 bases aligning to TRBD2. This CDR3 has 15 amino acids. V shed 4 bases, J shed 5 bases, and the junction held 9 bases outside the gene matches. Germline CDR1 and CDR2: MNHEY and SVGAGI. The CDR3 coding sequence is TGTGCCAGCAGTTCCGGGGGGGCCCAAGATGAGACCCAGTACTTC. Amino acid sequence: CASSSGGAQDETQYF.

The gene calls are TRBV11-2 and TRBJ2-5; D may be TRBD1 (6 bases). Germline CDR1 SGHAT, CDR2 FQNNGV. V lost 0 bases and J 2 bases, leaving 13 bases between the germline ends. The CDR3 sequence is 16 residues long. This chain's CDR3 is CASSLEGTSLQETQYF. CDR3 in DNA: TGTGCCAGCAGCTTAGAAGGGACATCCCTACAAGAGACCCAGTACTTC. Filled out from reference TRBV11-2 and TRBJ2-5, the complete variable domain reads EAGVAQSPRYKIIEKRQSVAFWCNPISGHATLYWYQQILGQGPKLLIQFQNNGVVDDSQLPKDRFSAERLKGVDSTLKIQPAKLEDSAVYLCASSLEGTSLQETQYFGPGTRLLVL.

This chain links TRBV5-8 with TRBJ2-1; 11 positions match TRBD2. The CDR3 consists of 18 residues. Germline V gives CDR1 SGHTS, CDR2 YDEGEE. V lost 1 base and J lost 6; bases outside the gene matches: 12. The CDR3 loop reads CASSLFLAGGNTLNEQFF. For the CDR3, the DNA is TGTGCCAGCAGCTTGTTTCTAGCGGGGGGCAATACCCTCAATGAGCAGTTCTTC.

The V and J genes are TRBV10-3 and TRBJ2-1, with 7 bases fitting TRBD2. The germline V gene has CDR1 ENHRY and CDR2 SYGVKD. CDR3 length: 19 residues. Germline trimming cut 0 bases from V and 2 bases from J; bases unmatched to any gene: 13. For the CDR3, the DNA is TGTGCCATCAGTGAGTCCGGTTTTATCGCGGGGGAAACCTACAATGAGCAGTTCTTC. It yields the protein CAISESGFIAGETYNEQFF.

The count of this clone is one. The rearrangement uses TRBV10-3 and TRBJ1-1; possibly TRBD1 for D (5 bases). The CDR3 sequence is 12 residues long. Germline V CDR1 and CDR2: ENHRY, SYGVKD. The ends were cut back, 3 bases at V and 6 bases at J, with 8 bases in the middle. The CDR3 DNA is TGTGCCATCAGTGATTCAGGGCCTGAAGCTTTCTTT. Protein sequence: CAISDSGPEAFF.

This chain joins TRBV5-4 and TRBJ1-2; the match to TRBD1 covers 10 bases. With V trimmed by 2 bases and J by 8 bases, 15 bases remained unmatched. The CDR3 consists of 17 residues. Germline V CDR1 and CDR2: SGHNT, YYREEE (reference sequence). CDR3 nucleotide sequence: TGTGCCAGCAGCTTTGACAGGGGGCGCCTCGCAAGAAGAGGCTACACCTTC. Translating it yields CASSFDRGRLARRGYTF.

The chain has TRBV30 and TRBJ1-5; tentative D call: TRBD1 (6 bases). V was shortened by 5 bases and J by 7 bases, with 15 bases between the two germline ends. From germline, CDR1 is GTSNPN and CDR2 SVGIG (reference sequence). This CDR3 has 13 residues. CDR3 bases: TGTGCCTGGGCAAGTGGGGGCGGACAGCCCCAGCATTTT. This translates into CAWASGGGQPQHF.

The chain has TRBV30 and TRBJ2-3; TRBD1 agrees at 8 bases. V dropped 4 bases and J dropped 0; count of bases not matched to a gene: 15. Germline lookup yields CDR1 GTSNPN and CDR2 SVGIG (reference sequence). The CDR3 extends over 18 amino acids. In DNA, the CDR3 is TGTGCCTGGATGGAAGACAGGGGCGAACCTTCTAGCACAGATACGCAGTATTTT. Residues: CAWMEDRGEPSSTDTQYF. Using reference TRBV30 and TRBJ2-3 for the parts outside the CDR3, the full variable domain is SQTIHQWPATLVQPVGSPLSLECTVEGTSNPNLYWYRQAAGRGLQLLFYSVGIGQISSEVPQNLSASRPQDRQFILSSKKLLLSDSGFYLCAWMEDRGEPSSTDTQYFGPGTRLTVL.

The chain combines TRBV29-1 with TRBJ2-1; a possible D gene is TRBD2 (5 bases). This CDR3 comprises 14 residues. Germline values: CDR1 SQVTM, CDR2 ANQGSEA. The ends were cut back, 3 bases at V and 0 bases at J, with 9 bases in the middle. Here the CDR3 DNA reads TGCAGCGTTGAGGGTACTAGCTCCTACAATGAGCAGTTCTTC. Its protein is CSVEGTSSYNEQFF.

This clone was seen once. The gene calls are TRBV11-2 and TRBJ2-3, with D maybe TRBD1 (5 bases). The CDR3 length is 15 residues. Germline lookup yields CDR1 SGHAT and CDR2 FQNNGV. Trimming pared 4 bases from V and 6 bases from J, leaving 17 bases between. The CDR3 spells CASSSGGRGGDTQYF. Written as DNA, the CDR3 is TGTGCCAGCAGCTCGGGTGGTAGGGGTGGCGATACGCAGTATTTT.

The chain joins TRBV11-2 to TRBJ2-2, with D unclear. The V end was cut by 5 bases, the J end by 3 bases, with 13 bases between. The CDR3 length is 15 residues. Germline CDR1 SGHAT, CDR2 FQNNGV. The CDR3 DNA is TGTGCCAGCAGCCCGCGGACGGGCTACACCGGGGAGCTGTTTTTT. Encoded protein: CASSPRTGYTGELFF.

V gene TRBV10-3 combines with J gene TRBJ1-2; 8 bases agree with TRBD1. CDR1 ENHRY and CDR2 SYGVKD come from the germline V gene. There are 14 residues in the CDR3. V lost 4 bases and J lost 6; bases outside the gene matches: 7. This CDR3 is CAISATGEFDGYTF. The CDR3 DNA reads as TGTGCCATCAGTGCGACAGGGGAGTTCGATGGCTACACCTTC.

This chain links TRBV4-3 with TRBJ2-3; D remains unclear. This CDR3 has 12 residues. V lost 0 bases to trimming and J lost 5 bases, with 3 bases between them. CDR1 and CDR2 (germline): LGHNA, YSLEER. CDR3 bases: TGCGCCAGCAGCCAAGATGGAGATACGCAGTATTTT. Its translation is CASSQDGDTQYF.

The rearrangement links TRBV14 to TRBJ2-2; D gene unclear. V was pared by 2 bases and J by 6 bases, with 10 bases between. The CDR3 totals 14 residues. Germline V CDR1 and CDR2: SGHDN, FVKESK. This CDR3 reads CASSQILLSGELFF. CDR3 DNA: TGTGCCAGCAGCCAAATTTTGCTCTCCGGGGAGCTGTTTTTT. Variable domain in full (rest from reference TRBV14 and TRBJ2-2): EAGVTQFPSHSVIEKGQTVTLRCDPISGHDNLYWYRRVMGKEIKFLLHFVKESKQDESGMPNNRFLAERTGGTYSTLKVQPAELEDSGVYFCASSQILLSGELFFGEGSRLTVL.

The chain's CDR3 is CASSGPQPNQPQHF. The DNA for the CDR3 is TGTGCCAGCTCAGGGCCCCAGCCCAATCAGCCCCAGCATTTT. J is TRBJ1-5 and V is TRBV19, with TRBD1 as a possible D gene (5 bases). V lost 9 bases and J lost 3, with 15 bases in between. The germline V gene encodes CDR1 LNHDA and CDR2 SQIVND (reference sequence). This CDR3 has 14 residues.

This rearrangement joins TRBV9 to TRBJ1-2, with TRBD1 as a possible D gene (5 bases). Trimming left V 3 bases short and J 3 bases short, with 21 bases between. CDR3 length: 17 amino acids. Per the germline V gene, CDR1 is SGDLS and CDR2 is YYNGEE. CDR3 residues: CASSGEADGRDYYGYTF. The CDR3 nucleotides read TGTGCCAGCAGCGGAGAGGCTGATGGCAGGGATTACTATGGCTACACCTTC.

The chain uses TRBV19 and TRBJ1-6; 11 positions match TRBD1. There are 16 residues in the CDR3. Germline CDR1 reads LNHDA; CDR2 reads SQIVND (reference sequence). V lost 3 bases, J lost 4 bases, and 2 bases stayed unmatched. CDR3 sequence reads: CASSMGTGGYNSPLHF. CDR3 DNA: TGTGCCAGTAGTATGGGGACAGGGGGTTATAATTCACCCCTCCACTTT.

The chain couples TRBV19 to TRBJ2-2; TRBD1 matches 7 bases. Germline CDR1 is LNHDA and CDR2 is SQIVND (reference sequence). The CDR3 totals 14 residues. V dropped 5 bases and J dropped 6; count of bases not matched to a gene: 6. CDR3 nucleotide sequence: TGTGCCAGTAGTCTGACAGGGATAGCCGGGGAGCTGTTTTTT. It codes for CASSLTGIAGELFF.